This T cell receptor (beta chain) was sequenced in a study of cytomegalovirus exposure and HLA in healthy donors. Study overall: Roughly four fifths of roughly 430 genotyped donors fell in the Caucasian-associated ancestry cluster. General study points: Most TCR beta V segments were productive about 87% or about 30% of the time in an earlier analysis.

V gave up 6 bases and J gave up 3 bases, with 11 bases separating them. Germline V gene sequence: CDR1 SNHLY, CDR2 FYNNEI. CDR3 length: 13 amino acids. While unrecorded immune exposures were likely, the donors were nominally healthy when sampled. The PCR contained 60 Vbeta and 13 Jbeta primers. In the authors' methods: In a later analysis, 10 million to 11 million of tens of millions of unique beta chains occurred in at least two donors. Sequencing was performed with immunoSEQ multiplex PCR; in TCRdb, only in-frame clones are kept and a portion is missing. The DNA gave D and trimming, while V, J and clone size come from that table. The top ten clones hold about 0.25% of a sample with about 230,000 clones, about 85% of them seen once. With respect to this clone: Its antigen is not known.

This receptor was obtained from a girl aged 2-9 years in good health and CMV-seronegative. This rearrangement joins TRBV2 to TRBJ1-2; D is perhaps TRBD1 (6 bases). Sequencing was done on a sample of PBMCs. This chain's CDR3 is CASSRDNHYGYTF. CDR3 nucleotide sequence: TGTGCCAGCAGCAGGGACAACCACTATGGCTACACCTTC.